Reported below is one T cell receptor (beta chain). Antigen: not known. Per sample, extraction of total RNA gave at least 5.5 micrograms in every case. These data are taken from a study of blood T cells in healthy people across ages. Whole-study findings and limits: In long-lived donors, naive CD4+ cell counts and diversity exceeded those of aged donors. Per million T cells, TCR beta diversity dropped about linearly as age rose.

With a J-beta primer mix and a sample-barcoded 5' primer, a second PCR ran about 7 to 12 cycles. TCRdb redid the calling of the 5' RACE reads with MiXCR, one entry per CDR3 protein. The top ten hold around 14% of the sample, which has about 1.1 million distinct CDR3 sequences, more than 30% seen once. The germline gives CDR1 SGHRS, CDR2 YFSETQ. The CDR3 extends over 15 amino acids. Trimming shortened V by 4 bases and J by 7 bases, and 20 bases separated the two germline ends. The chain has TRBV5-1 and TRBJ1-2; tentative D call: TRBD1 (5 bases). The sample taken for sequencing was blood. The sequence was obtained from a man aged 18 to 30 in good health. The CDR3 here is CASSLQTDPSSGYTF. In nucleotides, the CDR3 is TGCGCCAGCAGCCTTCAGACAGATCCCTCCTCTGGCTACACCTTC.